These T cell receptor beta chains were read from a single sample in a study of cytomegalovirus exposure and HLA in healthy donors. Profiled with immunoSEQ multiplex PCR; TCRdb holds only in-frame clones, not every one. There are approximately 60,000 clones in the sample; 95% occur only once, and 7% lies in the top ten. Sequencing input: PBMCs. The source of these receptors is a young woman in good health and CMV-seropositive. Each CDR3 is given with its conserved first and last residue. D genes are given only for firm matches. Expanded clones get a size class; other rows say once, few or many, or leave the size out.

TRBD2	NA	TRBV5-1	TRBJ2-1	TGCGCCAGCAGCTTCGGGTCTAGCGGGAGCTATGAGCAGTTCTTC	CASSFGSSGSYEQFF
NA	once	TRBV16	TRBJ1-5	TGTGCCAGCAGCCCCGGGGGGGATCAGCCCCAGCATTTT	CASSPGGDQPQHF
NA	NA	TRBV14	TRBJ2-3	TGTGCCAGCAGCCTACGGGTTGGGGGGACCACAGATACGCAGTATTTT	CASSLRVGGTTDTQYF
NA	NA	TRBV4-1	TRBJ2-6	TGCGCCAGCAGCCCCTACTCTGGGGCCAACGTCCTGACTTTC	CASSPYSGANVLTF
TRBD1	NA	TRBV10-3	TRBJ1-1	TGTGCCATCAGTGATCCGGGACAGGGACACACTGAAGCTTTCTTT	CAISDPGQGHTEAFF
TRBD1	NA	TRBV7-9	TRBJ1-2	TGTGCCAGCAGCCCCACCCGGTGGGACAGGGAGAATAACTATGGCTACACCTTC	CASSPTRWDRENNYGYTF
NA	once	TRBV4-1	TRBJ2-1	TGCGCCAGCAGCCTTGGGCCTACAATCTCCTACAATGAGCAGTTCTTC	CASSLGPTISYNEQFF
NA	NA	TRBV5-4	TRBJ2-3	TGTGCCAGCAGCTTCACGGGAATCACAGATACGCAGTATTTT	CASSFTGITDTQYF
NA	NA	TRBV28	TRBJ1-2	TGTGCCAGCACCACTCCTGGGGGGGGCAGAACCAAGCTCGCATACACTAACTATGGCTACACCTTC	CASTTPGGGRTKLAYTNYGYTF
NA	NA	TRBV6-1	TRBJ2-2	TGTGCCAGCAGTGAATTGGGGCAGAACACCGGGGAGCTGTTTTTT	CASSELGQNTGELFF
TRBD1	NA	TRBV7-3	TRBJ2-3	TGTGCCAGCAGCCCACAGGGGGCGCGGGCGCAGTATTTT	CASSPQGARAQYF
NA	NA	TRBV25-1	TRBJ2-5	TGTGCCAGCACCACAAGGGGAGAGACCCAGTACTTC	CASTTRGETQYF
NA	NA	TRBV21-1	TRBJ2-2	TGTGCCAGACAAATGGGGGGAAGGAGACCCGGGGAGCTGTTTTTT	CARQMGGRRPGELFF
TRBD2	NA	TRBV11-2	TRBJ2-1	TGTGCCAGCAGCTTGGTAGCGGGGTATAACAATGAGCAGTTCTTC	CASSLVAGYNNEQFF
NA	NA	TRBV11-2	TRBJ2-1	TGTGCCAGCAGCTTAGATCCAACAGGATTATACAATGAGCAGTTCTTC	CASSLDPTGLYNEQFF
NA	once	TRBV25-1	TRBJ1-4	TGTGCCAGCAGCCCCGGGATGGCGTTTAATGAAAAACTGTTTTTT	CASSPGMAFNEKLFF
NA	NA	TRBV5-6	TRBJ1-4	TGTGCCAGCAGCCTAACAGGGACGGATGAAAAACTGTTTTTT	CASSLTGTDEKLFF
TRBD1	NA	TRBV28	TRBJ2-1	TGTGCCAGCACCCTACAGACAGGGTTTGTGCAGTTCTTC	CASTLQTGFVQFF
TRBD1	NA	TRBV2	TRBJ2-5	TGTGCCAGCAGTGAATGGGGACAGGGTAAAGAGACCCAGTACTTC	CASSEWGQGKETQYF
NA	NA	TRBV5-6	TRBJ2-7	TGTGCCAGCAGCTTCCCAGGGAAGAGCTCCTACGAGCAGTACTTC	CASSFPGKSSYEQYF
NA	NA	TRBV4-3	TRBJ2-7	TGCGCCAGCAGCCAAGACGGTTCCTACGAGCAGTACTTC	CASSQDGSYEQYF
NA	NA	TRBV5-1	TRBJ2-7	TGCGCCAGCAGCCCCCGGGGAGGTTCGAACGAGCAGTACTTC	CASSPRGGSNEQYF
TRBD2	NA	TRBV30	TRBJ2-1	TGTGCCTGGAGTGTGGAAGCGGGGAGATACAATGAGCAGTTCTTC	CAWSVEAGRYNEQFF
NA	NA	TRBV20-1	TRBJ2-2	TGCAGTGCTAGAAGCGACGGGGAGCTGTTTTTT	CSARSDGELFF
NA	NA	TRBV7-6	TRBJ2-5	TGTGCCAGCAGCTTATTTGGGGGAGGAGAGACCCAGTACTTC	CASSLFGGGETQYF
NA	NA	TRBV28	TRBJ2-3	TGTGCCAGCAGGAGAGGGGGTAGCACAGATACGCAGTATTTT	CASRRGGSTDTQYF